Sequencing of this T cell receptor beta chain was carried out in a study of a mutant IDH1 vaccine in newly diagnosed glioma. Study as a whole: The patients were given eight vaccinations, one each in weeks 1, 3, 5, 7, 11, 15, 19 and 23. Patients got radiotherapy, temozolomide, or both beforehand, and most got both.

In regard to this clone: Its antigen is currently unknown.

The study's findings and limits: Most patients, around 93%, showed vaccine-induced immune responses.

Described time point: week 11, during vaccination. The content of each vaccine dose was 300 ug of mutant IDH1 20-mer peptide, and topical imiquimod accompanied it. Those who donated had recent WHO grade 3 or 4 IDH1-mutant, ATRX-lost astrocytomas. The CDR3 covers 17 residues. Sequenced by immunoSEQ multiplex PCR; TCRdb stores in-frame clones only, minus some. The data hold about 130,000 clones, with around 77% observed a single time. This clonotype was sampled from a man between 35 and 55 years old with glioma. The rearrangement joins TRBV21-1 to TRBJ2-5; the table's D call TRBD2 went unverified against the DNA. TRBV21-1 is assigned pseudogene status. This sample comprised PBMCs, obtained from a glioma patient whose treatment included an IDH1 peptide vaccine. The CDR3 here is CASSVRLALTTQETQYF. The DNA for the CDR3 is TGTGCCAGCAGCGTCCGACTAGCGCTTACGACCCAAGAGACCCAGTACTTC.